One and the same sample provided the 10 T cell receptor beta chains below, sequenced in a study of blood T cell repertoires in COVID-19. The assay was immunoSEQ multiplex PCR, and TCRdb's table has in-frame clones only and misses some. The sample includes a few hundred thousand clones, roughly 89% seen only once; the top ten take around 2%. Sequences were obtained from peripheral blood. The source of these receptors is a man in his forties or fifties with acute or convalescent COVID-19.

On this clone: The sample contains more than one DNA sequence encoding this CDR3. The J gene is TRBJ2-2, the V gene TRBV5-1, with D perhaps matching TRBD1 (6 bases). CDR3 length equals 15 residues. The V end was cut by 0 bases, the J end by 4 bases, with 10 bases between. Germline loops: CDR1 SGHRS, CDR2 YFSETQ. Here the CDR3 reads CASSLVRGGTGELFF. The CDR3 nucleotides read TGCGCCAGCAGCTTGGTGAGAGGGGGCACCGGGGAGCTGTTTTTT.

This chain uses TRBV3-1 (or the pseudogene TRBV3-2) with TRBJ1-4, with 7 bases matching TRBD1. The CDR3 sequence is 15 residues long. After removal of 4 bases from V and 4 bases from J, the junction contained 6 bases not matched to a gene. Germline-derived CDR1 and CDR2 are LGHDT and YNNKEL (reference sequence). The CDR3 spells CASSPGQPFNEKLFF. In DNA form, the CDR3 reads TGTGCCAGCAGCCCGGGACAGCCGTTTAATGAAAAACTGTTTTTT.

This clone showed up just once. The chain has TRBV18 and TRBJ2-1, with TRBD2 as a possible D gene (5 bases). The germline V gene encodes CDR1 KGHSH and CDR2 LQKENI. Trimming shortened V by 3 bases and J by 8 bases, and 11 bases separated the two germline ends. The CDR3 runs to 13 residues. CDR3 nucleotide sequence: TGTGCCAGCTCACCCGGGAACCGGGATGAGCAGTTCTTC. Translating gives CASSPGNRDEQFF.

The chain links TRBV2 to TRBJ2-1; 11 bases map to TRBD1. Germline lookup yields CDR1 SNHLY and CDR2 FYNNEI. The length of the CDR3 is 14 residues. V was pared by 6 bases and J by 8 bases, with 6 bases of the junction left unmatched. The CDR3 DNA follows: TGTGCCAGCAGGCGAGGGACAGGGGGGTATGAGCAGTTCTTC. Translation: CASRRGTGGYEQFF. Together with reference TRBV2 and TRBJ2-1, the CDR3 gives the full variable domain: EPEVTQTPSHQVTQMGQEVILRCVPISNHLYFYWYRQILGQKVEFLVSFYNNEISEKSEIFDDQFSVERPDGSNFTLKIRSTKLEDSAMYFCASRRGTGGYEQFFGPGTRLTVL.

Regarding this clone: Other nucleotide sequences from this sample produce the same CDR3. The rearrangement joins TRBV18 to TRBJ1-1; D may be TRBD1 (5 bases). The germline V and J ends were trimmed by 3 bases and 5 bases, with 10 bases remaining between them. The CDR3 has 13 residues. Germline-derived CDR1 and CDR2 are KGHSH and LQKENI. The DNA of the CDR3 is TGTGCCAGCTCACCTGGGGGGGAGACTGAAGCTTTCTTT. Translating it yields CASSPGGETEAFF.

The V call is TRBV27, the J call TRBJ2-7; a weak D match, TRBD1 (6 bases). Trimming cost V 4 bases and J 2 bases, with 15 bases left between them. The CDR3 is 15 amino acids. Germline V gives CDR1 MNHEY, CDR2 SMNVEV (reference sequence). For the CDR3, the DNA is TGTGCCAGCAGTTCAATGGCAGCAGGGGCCTACGAGCAGTACTTC. Encoded protein: CASSSMAAGAYEQYF.

The chain has TRBV18 and TRBJ1-2; 9 bases align to TRBD1. V gave up 0 bases and J gave up 2 bases; unmatched junction bases: 4. Germline assignment: CDR1 KGHSH and CDR2 LQKENI. The CDR3 has 16 amino acids. The CDR3, as DNA: TGTGCCAGCTCACCACCGTCGACAGGGGGGAACTATGGCTACACCTTC. This encodes CASSPPSTGGNYGYTF.

J is TRBJ1-1 and V is TRBV7-2, with TRBD1 matching 10 bases. The CDR3 length is 15 residues. After removal of 5 bases from V and 6 bases from J, the junction contained 9 bases not matched to a gene. Germline V gene sequence: CDR1 SGHTA, CDR2 FQGNSA. The CDR3 DNA follows: TGTGCCAGCAGCCTTCGACAGGGGGCCCTATCTGAAGCTTTCTTT. Translating gives CASSLRQGALSEAFF.

The CDR3 sequence: CSAGHEAFF. Written as DNA, the CDR3 is TGCAGTGCTGGACATGAAGCTTTCTTT. The chain links TRBV20-1 to TRBJ1-1; tentative D call: TRBD1 (5 bases). The CDR3 totals 9 residues. V was trimmed by 5 bases and J by 7 bases, leaving 5 bases between them. Per the germline V gene, CDR1 is DFQATT and CDR2 is SNEGSKA (reference sequence).

CDR3 residues: CASRGGAPKKLFF. The CDR3 DNA follows: TGTGCCAGCCGTGGGGGCGCGCCCAAAAAACTGTTTTTT. V gene TRBV2 combines with J gene TRBJ1-4, with D perhaps TRBD1 (6 bases). Germline-derived CDR1 and CDR2 are SNHLY and FYNNEI. V was clipped by 8 bases and J by 9 bases, with 16 bases between them. This CDR3 has 13 amino acids.